This passage covers 26 T cell receptor beta chains from one sample sequenced in a study of T cells after yellow fever vaccination. Each CDR3 protein gets one entry after TCRdb re-called the 5' RACE reads with MiXCR. The sample holds approximately 90,000 distinct CDR3 sequences, 4.5% to 6% seen once. The sequencing here drew on CD8+ T cells sorted from PBMCs, taken 10 days after the yellow fever booster vaccination. The receptors here all came from a man between 18 and 35 years old who received the YFV17D yellow fever vaccine.

A few counts support this clonotype. The rearrangement uses TRBV7-9 and TRBJ2-2, with D unresolved. V lost 1 base to trimming and J lost 4 bases, with 10 bases between them. From germline, CDR1 is SEHNR and CDR2 FQNEAQ (reference sequence). This CDR3 has 15 residues. The CDR3 region is CASSLVVLGTGELFF. CDR3 coding DNA: TGTGCCAGCAGCTTAGTGGTTTTGGGCACCGGGGAGCTGTTTTTT.

This clonotype occurred a few times. The chain links TRBV15 to TRBJ2-7; possibly TRBD2 for D (6 bases). Between the trimmed V and J ends, which lost 0 bases and 6 bases, there was a span of 9 bases. Germline CDR1 reads LNHNV; CDR2 reads YYDKDF (reference sequence). CDR3 length: 13 amino acids. CDR3 region: CATSRDGGSEQYF. The CDR3 DNA reads as TGTGCCACCAGCAGAGATGGGGGGTCCGAGCAGTACTTC.

This clonotype has just a few counts. The J gene is TRBJ2-1, the V gene TRBV6-5, with 12 bases lining up with TRBD2. CDR1 is MNHEY and CDR2 is SVGAGI in the germline V gene. The length of the CDR3 is 15 residues. Trimming cost V 3 bases and J 7 bases; bases outside gene matches: 4. The CDR3 is CASSYLAGGSNEQFF. The DNA of the CDR3 is TGTGCCAGCAGTTATCTAGCGGGGGGGAGTAATGAGCAGTTCTTC.

The gene calls are TRBV9 and TRBJ2-2, with TRBD2 matching over 10 bases. Germline CDR1 and CDR2: SGDLS and YYNGEE. V was clipped by 2 bases and J by 4 bases; unmatched bases: 5. This CDR3 has 16 amino acids. The CDR3 here is CASSVIAGGPTGELFF. In DNA, the CDR3 is TGTGCCAGCAGCGTCATAGCGGGGGGCCCCACCGGGGAGCTGTTTTTT.

The chain couples TRBV20-1 to TRBJ2-1; TRBD2 matches at 9 bases. This CDR3 is 15 amino acids long. With V trimmed by 6 bases and J by 0 bases, 6 bases remained unmatched. Germline V gene sequence: CDR1 DFQATT, CDR2 SNEGSKA (reference sequence). The CDR3 loop is CSAKRGGASYNEQFF. CDR3 coding DNA: TGCAGTGCAAAACGCGGGGGGGCCTCCTACAATGAGCAGTTCTTC.

CDR3 sequence (DNA): TGTGCCAGCAGCTCCTTTTTTGGGGTATCGGGTGAAAAACTGTTTTTT. Residues: CASSSFFGVSGEKLFF. The chain links TRBV7-2 to TRBJ1-4; D call uncertain. Germline CDR1 is SGHTA and CDR2 is FQGNSA. V was clipped by 4 bases and J by 7 bases, with 19 bases between them. The CDR3 has 16 amino acids.

The V call is TRBV6-6, the J call TRBJ2-7, with 7 bases identical to TRBD1. Germline lookup yields CDR1 MNHNY and CDR2 SVGAGI (reference sequence). After removal of 5 bases from V and 2 bases from J, the junction contained 12 bases not matched to a gene. The CDR3 consists of 16 residues. The CDR3: CASSGLKGGDAYEQYF. As DNA, the CDR3 is TGTGCCAGCAGTGGCCTGAAAGGGGGCGATGCCTACGAGCAGTACTTC.

This clonotype was seen more than once but under ten times. The CDR3 here is CASSPVVAGANEQFF. CDR3 DNA: TGTGCCAGCAGCCCCGTGGTAGCGGGGGCCAATGAGCAGTTCTTC. The chain joins TRBV11-3 to TRBJ2-1, with 9 bases fitting TRBD2. The CDR3 is 15 residues long. Trimming at V came to 5 bases and at J to 6 bases, leaving 8 bases not matched to a gene. The V gene's germline CDR1 is SGHNT and CDR2 YENEEA.

This clonotype was detected a few times. The chain couples TRBV7-8 to TRBJ1-2; no clear D gene. Germline V gene data show CDR1 as SGHVS and CDR2 as FQNEAQ. Trimming stripped 8 bases from V and 0 bases from J, with 13 bases between. This CDR3 contains 14 residues. The CDR3 bases are TGTGCCAGCGGATCTCAGACGGCTAACTATGGCTACACCTTC. Amino acid sequence: CASGSQTANYGYTF.

This clonotype was seen repeatedly, ten times or more. The chain carries TRBV28 and TRBJ2-7; D gene unclear. Trimming cost V 3 bases and J 2 bases, with 11 bases left between them. CDR1 is MDHEN and CDR2 is SYDVKM in the germline V gene. This CDR3 has 14 residues. The CDR3 DNA sequence: TGTGCCAGCAGTTTCCTACAGAACACCTACGAGCAGTACGTC. This encodes CASSFLQNTYEQYV.

There are many counts of this clonotype. The chain links TRBV4-1 to TRBJ2-7; D is ambiguous. CDR1 MGHRA and CDR2 YSYEKL come from the germline V gene. V lost 3 bases and J 3 bases, leaving 12 bases between the germline ends. This CDR3 has 14 amino acids. DNA for the CDR3: TGCGCCAGCAGCCACAGACATATTAACTACGAGCAGTACTTC. Its protein product is CASSHRHINYEQYF.

This clonotype was observed a handful of times. This chain uses TRBV7-9 with TRBJ2-1; no reliable D call. The CDR3 is made up of 16 amino acids. The germline V and J ends were trimmed by 3 bases and 3 bases, with 15 bases remaining between them. Germline loops: CDR1 SEHNR, CDR2 FQNEAQ (reference sequence). CDR3 bases: TGTGCCAGCAGCTTTTCAACGGCTTTAGGCTACAATGAGCAGTTCTTC. This encodes CASSFSTALGYNEQFF.

This clonotype was counted ten times or more. The chain couples TRBV6-2 or TRBV6-3 to TRBJ2-7; 8 bases are a match to TRBD2. CDR1 MNHEY and CDR2 SVGEGT come from the germline V gene. The CDR3 runs 14 residues. The junction had 6 bases not matched to a gene; V was cut back by 5 bases and J by 3 bases. CDR3 loop: CASSVSSGYYEQYV. The CDR3 nucleotides are TGTGCCAGCAGTGTCTCTAGCGGGTACTACGAGCAGTACGTC.

This clonotype was counted many times. The chain is built from TRBV6-4 and TRBJ2-6, with D unresolved. Germline V gene sequence: CDR1 MRHNA, CDR2 SNTAGT. Trimming removed 3 bases at V and 0 bases at J, with 9 bases between. This CDR3 spans 16 amino acids. The CDR3 region has the DNA TGTGCCAGCAGTGAATCCTCACGCTCTGGGGCCAACGTCCTGACTTTC. The encoded protein is CASSESSRSGANVLTF.

The chain links TRBV12-3 or TRBV12-4 to TRBJ2-1; tentative D call: TRBD2 (6 bases). The length of the CDR3 is 13 residues. The CDR3 coding sequence is TGTGCGGTACTGCTGTCGGGGGACAATGAGCAGTTCTTC. Its protein is CAVLLSGDNEQFF.

The table lists this clonotype with many counts. The chain has TRBV7-2 and TRBJ2-1, with 7 positions matching TRBD2. J lost 8 bases, V lost 1 base, and 2 bases had no gene match. This CDR3 has 13 amino acids. Germline CDR1 reads SGHTA; CDR2 reads FQGNSA. The CDR3 here is CASSLGLADEQFF. CDR3 sequence (DNA): TGTGCCAGCAGCTTAGGACTAGCCGATGAGCAGTTCTTC.

This chain joins TRBV5-6 and TRBJ2-7; 7 nucleotides agree with TRBD1. After removal of 0 bases from V and 12 bases from J, the junction contained 12 bases not matched to a gene. There are 14 residues in the CDR3. Germline-derived CDR1 and CDR2 are SGHDT and YYEEEE. This CDR3 reads CASSLDGTAILLYF. Written as DNA, the CDR3 is TGTGCCAGCAGCTTGGACGGGACAGCTATCCTTCTGTACTTC.

The rearrangement uses TRBV6-6 and TRBJ2-6; no clear D. Germline V lookup: CDR1 MNHNY, CDR2 SVGAGI (reference sequence). V gave up 3 bases and J gave up 2 bases, with 8 bases separating them. The CDR3 runs to 15 residues. CDR3 region: CASSYVFAGANVLTF. CDR3 in DNA: TGTGCCAGCAGTTATGTCTTCGCTGGGGCCAACGTCCTGACTTTC.

The chain recombines TRBV13 with TRBJ1-2, with D unclear. This CDR3 has 14 amino acids. With 5 bases removed from V and 4 bases from J, the gap between germline ends came to 14 bases. Germline-derived CDR1 and CDR2 are PRHDT and FYEKMQ (reference sequence). In DNA, the CDR3 is TGTGCCAGCAGCCATTCCTCAGAGTCCTATGGCTACACCTTC. Translating it yields CASSHSSESYGYTF.

The J gene is TRBJ1-6, the V gene TRBV27; D remains ambiguous. The V gene's germline CDR1 is MNHEY and CDR2 SMNVEV (reference sequence). The CDR3 length is 13 residues. V dropped 3 bases and J dropped 7 bases, with 7 bases sitting between them. CDR3 coding DNA: TGTGCCAGCAGTTTGGCTCGGAATTCACCCCTCCACTTT. Its translation is CASSLARNSPLHF.

Only a few counts were recorded for this clonotype. The chain links TRBV11-2 to TRBJ2-3; 12 bases are shared with TRBD2. This CDR3 is built from 16 residues. The V segment lost 4 bases and the J segment 3 bases; nucleotides outside the gene matches: 5. CDR1 is SGHAT and CDR2 is FQNNGV in the germline V gene. The CDR3 loop is CASSSGTSGLTDTQYF. CDR3 DNA: TGTGCCAGCAGCTCCGGGACTAGCGGGTTGACAGATACGCAGTATTTT.

This clonotype was counted many times. The chain combines TRBV15 with TRBJ1-5; D is unclear. This CDR3 region has 13 residues. V dropped 5 bases and J dropped 4 bases, with 9 bases sitting between them. Germline V CDR1 and CDR2: LNHNV, YYDKDF (reference sequence). The CDR3 DNA sequence: TGTGCCACCAGCCCGCATTTAAATCAGCCCCAGCATTTT. Amino acids: CATSPHLNQPQHF.

In its sample, this clonotype was seen many times. V usage is TRBV6-5 and J usage is TRBJ2-4, with D possibly matching TRBD1 (6 bases). CDR1 is MNHEY and CDR2 is SVGAGI in the germline V gene. The CDR3 spans 14 residues. The ends were cut back, 6 bases at V and 6 bases at J, with 15 bases in the middle. CDR3 in DNA: TGTGCCAGCAGCGCCAGGGGTTTCAGAAACATTCAGTACTTC. Protein: CASSARGFRNIQYF.

J is TRBJ2-2 and V is TRBV28, with 8 bases that match TRBD1. This CDR3 contains 15 residues. Germline CDR1 MDHEN, CDR2 SYDVKM. The trim removed 3 bases at V and 3 bases at J, leaving 3 bases unmatched. CDR3 DNA: TGTGCCAGCAGTTTTGGGACAGGTGACACCGGGGAGCTGTTTTTT. It is translated as CASSFGTGDTGELFF.

In its sample, this clonotype was seen a few times. The rearrangement joins TRBV30 to TRBJ2-7; D perhaps matches TRBD1 (5 bases). CDR3 length: 12 residues. Germline CDR1 GTSNPN, CDR2 SVGIG (reference sequence). V was trimmed by 5 bases and J by 2 bases, leaving 10 bases between them. CDR3 sequence reads: CAWQGAAYEQYF. The CDR3 bases are TGTGCCTGGCAGGGTGCAGCCTACGAGCAGTACTTC.

This clonotype was counted many times. This rearrangement joins TRBV6-2 or TRBV6-3 to TRBJ1-5; D is ambiguous. Germline-derived CDR1 and CDR2 are MNHEY and SVGEGT. The V end lost 6 bases, the J end lost 9 bases, and 12 bases lay between the germline ends. The CDR3 covers 12 residues. The CDR3 DNA sequence: TGTGCCAGCAGCCTCTTCGGTCGGCCCCAGCATTTT. Protein product: CASSLFGRPQHF.